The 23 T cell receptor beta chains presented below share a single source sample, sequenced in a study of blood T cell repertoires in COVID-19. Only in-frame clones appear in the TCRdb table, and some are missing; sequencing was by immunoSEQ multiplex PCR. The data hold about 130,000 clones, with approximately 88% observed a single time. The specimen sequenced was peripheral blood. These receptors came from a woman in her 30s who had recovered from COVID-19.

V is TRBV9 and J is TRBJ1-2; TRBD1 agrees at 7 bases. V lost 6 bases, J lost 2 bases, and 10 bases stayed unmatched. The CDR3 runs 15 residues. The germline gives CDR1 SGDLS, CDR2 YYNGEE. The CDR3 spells CASTQGEFGNYGYTF. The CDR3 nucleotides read TGTGCCAGCACCCAGGGGGAGTTCGGGAACTATGGCTACACCTTC.

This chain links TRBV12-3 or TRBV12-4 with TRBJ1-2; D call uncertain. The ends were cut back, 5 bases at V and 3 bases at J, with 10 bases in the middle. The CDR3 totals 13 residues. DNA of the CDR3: TGTGCCAGCAGTCCAGCGGCCCACTATGGCTACACCTTC. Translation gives CASSPAAHYGYTF.

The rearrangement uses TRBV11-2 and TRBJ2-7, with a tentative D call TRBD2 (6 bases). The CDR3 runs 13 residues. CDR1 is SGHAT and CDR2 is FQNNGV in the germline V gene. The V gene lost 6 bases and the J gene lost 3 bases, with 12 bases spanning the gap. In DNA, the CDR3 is TGTGCCAGCAGTCCCCTGCGGGGCTACGAGCAGTACTTC. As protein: CASSPLRGYEQYF. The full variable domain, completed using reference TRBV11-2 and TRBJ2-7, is EAGVAQSPRYKIIEKRQSVAFWCNPISGHATLYWYQQILGQGPKLLIQFQNNGVVDDSQLPKDRFSAERLKGVDSTLKIQPAKLEDSAVYLCASSPLRGYEQYFGPGTRLTVT.

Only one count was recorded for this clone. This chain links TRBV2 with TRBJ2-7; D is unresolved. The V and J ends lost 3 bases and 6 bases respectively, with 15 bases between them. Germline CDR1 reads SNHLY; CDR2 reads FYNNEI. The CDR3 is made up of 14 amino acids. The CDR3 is CASSDYSSFGEQYF. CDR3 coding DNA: TGTGCCAGCAGTGATTATAGTTCGTTTGGCGAGCAGTACTTC. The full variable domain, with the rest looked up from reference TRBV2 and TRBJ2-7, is EPEVTQTPSHQVTQMGQEVILRCVPISNHLYFYWYRQILGQKVEFLVSFYNNEISEKSEIFDDQFSVERPDGSNFTLKIRSTKLEDSAMYFCASSDYSSFGEQYFGPGTRLTVT.

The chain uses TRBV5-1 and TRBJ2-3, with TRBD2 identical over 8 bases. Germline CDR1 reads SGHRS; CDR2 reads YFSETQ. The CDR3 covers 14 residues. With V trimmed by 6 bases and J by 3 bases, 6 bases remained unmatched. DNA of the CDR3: TGCGCCAGCAAGGTCACGGGGGGGACAGATACGCAGTATTTT. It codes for CASKVTGGTDTQYF.

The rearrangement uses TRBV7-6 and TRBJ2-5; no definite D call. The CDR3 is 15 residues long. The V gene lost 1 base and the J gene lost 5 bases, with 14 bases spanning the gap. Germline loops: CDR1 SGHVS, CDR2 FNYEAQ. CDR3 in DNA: TGTGCCAGCAGCTTAGGTTGGAGTGGGTGGGAGACCCAGTACTTC. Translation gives CASSLGWSGWETQYF.

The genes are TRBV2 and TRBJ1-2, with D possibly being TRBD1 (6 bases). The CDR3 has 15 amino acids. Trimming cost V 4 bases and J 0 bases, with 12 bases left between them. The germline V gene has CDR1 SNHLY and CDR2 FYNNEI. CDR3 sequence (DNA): TGTGCCAGCAGTGCGGTACAGGGTACTAACTATGGCTACACCTTC. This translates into CASSAVQGTNYGYTF.

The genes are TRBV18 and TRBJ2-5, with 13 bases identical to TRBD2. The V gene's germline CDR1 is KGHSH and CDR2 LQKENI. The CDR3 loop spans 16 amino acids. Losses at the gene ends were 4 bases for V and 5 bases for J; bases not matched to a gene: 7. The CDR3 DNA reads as TGTGCCAGCTCACGACGGACTAGCGGGAGTGGGGAGACCCAGTACTTC. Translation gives CASSRRTSGSGETQYF.

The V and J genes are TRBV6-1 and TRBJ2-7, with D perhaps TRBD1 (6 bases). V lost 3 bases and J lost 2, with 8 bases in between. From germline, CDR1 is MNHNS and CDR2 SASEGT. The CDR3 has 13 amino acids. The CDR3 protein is CASSDRGPYEQYF. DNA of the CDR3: TGTGCCAGCAGTGACAGGGGCCCCTACGAGCAGTACTTC.

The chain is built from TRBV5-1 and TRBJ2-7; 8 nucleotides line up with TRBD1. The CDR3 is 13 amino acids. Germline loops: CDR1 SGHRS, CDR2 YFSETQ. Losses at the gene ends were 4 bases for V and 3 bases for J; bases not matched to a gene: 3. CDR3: CASSNGQGYEQYF. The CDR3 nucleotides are TGCGCCAGCAGCAACGGACAGGGCTACGAGCAGTACTTC.

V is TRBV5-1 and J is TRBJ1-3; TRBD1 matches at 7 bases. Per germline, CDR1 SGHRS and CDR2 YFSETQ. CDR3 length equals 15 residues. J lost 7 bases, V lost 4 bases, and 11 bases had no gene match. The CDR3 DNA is TGCGCCAGCAGCACCGGGACAGCAGGGGCGAACACCATATATTTT. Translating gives CASSTGTAGANTIYF. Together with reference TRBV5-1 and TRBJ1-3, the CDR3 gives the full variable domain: KAGVTQTPRYLIKTRGQQVTLSCSPISGHRSVSWYQQTPGQGLQFLFEYFSETQRNKGNFPGRFSGRQFSNSRSEMNVSTLELGDSALYLCASSTGTAGANTIYFGEGSWLTVV.

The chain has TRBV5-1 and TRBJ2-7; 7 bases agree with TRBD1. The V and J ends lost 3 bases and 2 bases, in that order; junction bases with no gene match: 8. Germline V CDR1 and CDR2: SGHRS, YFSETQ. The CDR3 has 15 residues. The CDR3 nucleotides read TGCGCCAGCAGCTCCACGGGGACAGCGACCTACGAGCAGTACTTC. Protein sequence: CASSSTGTATYEQYF.

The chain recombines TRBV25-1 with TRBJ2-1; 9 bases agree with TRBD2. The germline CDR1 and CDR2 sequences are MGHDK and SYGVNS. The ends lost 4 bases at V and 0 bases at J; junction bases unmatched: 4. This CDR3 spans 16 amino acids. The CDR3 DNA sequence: TGTGCCAGCAGTGGATTTAGCGGGAGCTCCTACAATGAGCAGTTCTTC. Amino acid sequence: CASSGFSGSSYNEQFF.

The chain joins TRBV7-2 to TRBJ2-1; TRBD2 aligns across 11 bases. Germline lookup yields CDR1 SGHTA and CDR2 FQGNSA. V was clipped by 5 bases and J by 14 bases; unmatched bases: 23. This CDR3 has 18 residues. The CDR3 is CASSVSGTSGGSSDTKFF. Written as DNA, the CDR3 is TGTGCCAGCAGCGTAAGCGGAACTAGCGGGGGCTCCTCCGATACCAAGTTCTTC.

The CDR3 reads CASSPKRTGAKNIQYF. For the CDR3, the DNA is TGTGCCAGCAGTCCAAAGCGGACAGGAGCCAAAAACATTCAGTACTTC. This chain links TRBV27 with TRBJ2-4; 7 bases are a match to TRBD1. This CDR3 is 16 amino acids long. Losses at the gene ends were 5 bases for V and 0 bases for J; bases not matched to a gene: 7. The germline V gene has CDR1 MNHEY and CDR2 SMNVEV (reference sequence).

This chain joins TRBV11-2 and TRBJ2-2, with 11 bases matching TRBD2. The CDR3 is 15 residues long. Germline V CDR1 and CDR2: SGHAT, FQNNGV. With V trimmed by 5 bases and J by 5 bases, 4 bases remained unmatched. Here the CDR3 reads CASSPPSGRTGELFF. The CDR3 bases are TGTGCCAGCAGCCCACCTAGCGGGAGGACCGGGGAGCTGTTTTTT.

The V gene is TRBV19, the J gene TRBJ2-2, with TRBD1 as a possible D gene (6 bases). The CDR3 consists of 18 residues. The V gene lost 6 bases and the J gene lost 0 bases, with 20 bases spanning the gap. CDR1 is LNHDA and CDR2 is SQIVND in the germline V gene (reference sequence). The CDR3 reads CASSPRTARTANTGELFF. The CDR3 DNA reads TGTGCCAGTAGCCCCAGGACAGCACGGACCGCGAACACCGGGGAGCTGTTTTTT. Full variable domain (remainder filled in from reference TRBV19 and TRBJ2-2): DGGITQSPKYLFRKEGQNVTLSCEQNLNHDAMYWYRQDPGQGLRLIYYSQIVNDFQKGDIAEGYSVSREKKESFPLTVTSAQKNPTAFYLCASSPRTARTANTGELFFGEGSRLTVL.

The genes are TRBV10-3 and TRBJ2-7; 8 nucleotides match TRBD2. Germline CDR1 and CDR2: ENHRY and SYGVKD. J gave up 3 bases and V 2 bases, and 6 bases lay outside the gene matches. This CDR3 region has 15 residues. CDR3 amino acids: CAISEGRLASYEQYF. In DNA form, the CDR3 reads TGTGCCATCAGTGAGGGAAGACTAGCGAGCTACGAGCAGTACTTC.

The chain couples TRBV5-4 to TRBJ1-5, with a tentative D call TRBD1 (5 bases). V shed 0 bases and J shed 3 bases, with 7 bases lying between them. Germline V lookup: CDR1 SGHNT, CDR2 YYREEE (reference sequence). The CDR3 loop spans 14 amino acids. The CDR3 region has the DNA TGTGCCAGCAGCTTGGCCGGACACAATCAGCCCCAGCATTTT. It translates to CASSLAGHNQPQHF.

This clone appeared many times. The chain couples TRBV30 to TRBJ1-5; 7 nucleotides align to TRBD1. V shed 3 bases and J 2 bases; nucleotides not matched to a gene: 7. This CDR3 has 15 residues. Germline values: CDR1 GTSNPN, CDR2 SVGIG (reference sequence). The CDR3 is CAWRATGAGNQPQHF. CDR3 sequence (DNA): TGTGCCTGGAGGGCAACAGGGGCGGGCAATCAGCCCCAGCATTTT.

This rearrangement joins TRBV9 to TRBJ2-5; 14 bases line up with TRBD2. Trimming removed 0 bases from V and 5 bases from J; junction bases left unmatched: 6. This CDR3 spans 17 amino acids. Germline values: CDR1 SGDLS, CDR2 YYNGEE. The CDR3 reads CASSVGGLAGVSETQYF. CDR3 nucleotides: TGTGCCAGCAGCGTAGGGGGACTAGCGGGAGTTTCCGAGACCCAGTACTTC.

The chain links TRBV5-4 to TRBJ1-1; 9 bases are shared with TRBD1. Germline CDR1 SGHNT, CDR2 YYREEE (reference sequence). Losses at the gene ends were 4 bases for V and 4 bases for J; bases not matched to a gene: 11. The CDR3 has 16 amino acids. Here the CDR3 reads CASSPRTGERLTEAFF. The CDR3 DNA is TGTGCCAGCAGCCCTAGGACAGGGGAACGTCTCACTGAAGCTTTCTTT.

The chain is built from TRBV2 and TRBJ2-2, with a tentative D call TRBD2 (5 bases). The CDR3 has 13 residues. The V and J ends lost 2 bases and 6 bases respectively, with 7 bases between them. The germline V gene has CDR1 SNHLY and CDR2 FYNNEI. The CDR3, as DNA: TGTGCCAGCAGTGAACTGGAGGCCGGGGAGCTGTTTTTT. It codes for CASSELEAGELFF.